These 20 T cell receptor beta chains share one sample of origin, sequenced in a study of T cell repertoires in cytomegalovirus infection. TCRdb redid the calling of the reads with MiXCR, one entry per CDR3 protein. The data hold 350,000 to 550,000 distinct CDR3 sequences, with roughly a third observed a single time. Sequencing was done on a sample of PBMCs. The receptors derive from a human donor in good health (CMV status not recorded). Some clones in this sample may be carry-over from other donors' samples.

The CDR3 region has the DNA TGTGCCAGCAGTGACACTAGCGGGGGGCTCCATTCCTACAATGAGCAGTTCTTC. The encoded protein is CASSDTSGGLHSYNEQFF. The V gene is TRBV6-2 or TRBV6-3, the J gene TRBJ2-1; 12 bases are shared with TRBD2. The CDR3 runs to 18 residues. The germline V gene has CDR1 MNHEY and CDR2 SVGEGT. V dropped 5 bases and J dropped 1; count of bases not matched to a gene: 9.

This clonotype was detected only a few times. V is TRBV20-1 and J is TRBJ2-5, with 10 bases identical to TRBD2. With 7 bases clipped from V and 4 bases from J, the junction kept 12 bases outside the gene matches. The CDR3 loop spans 15 amino acids. CDR1 and CDR2 (germline): DFQATT, SNEGSKA (reference sequence). The CDR3 DNA sequence: TGCAGTGTAAAGCCTCTAGCGGGGGTTGGAGAGACCCAGTACTTC. Amino acid sequence: CSVKPLAGVGETQYF.

The J gene is TRBJ2-7, the V gene TRBV12-3 or TRBV12-4; TRBD1 might be the D (6 bases). CDR3 length: 15 residues. V dropped 6 bases and J dropped 0 bases, with 15 bases sitting between them. This CDR3 is CASSPGTPISYEQYF. CDR3 bases: TGTGCCAGCAGCCCCGGGACACCGATCTCCTACGAGCAGTACTTC.

This clonotype has more than one count but fewer than ten. The V gene is TRBV20-1, the J gene TRBJ1-1; no reliable D call. The CDR3 runs 13 residues. Germline V CDR1 and CDR2: DFQATT, SNEGSKA (reference sequence). The CDR3 nucleotides read TGCAGCCCGCAGGCAGTCTTGAACACTGAAGCTTTCTTT. This codes for CSPQAVLNTEAFF.

In the case of this clonotype: Since a much larger clone is just one base distant, this may be a read error. The CDR3 carries no conserved terminal phenylalanine or tryptophan, so it likely arises from a read error. The chain has TRBV7-2 and TRBJ2-2, with D uncertain. Germline CDR1 SGHTA, CDR2 FQGNSA. Trimming took 5 bases from V and 4 from J, leaving 11 bases between them. This CDR3 spans 14 amino acids. The CDR3 spells CASSPAVGTGELFC. CDR3 DNA sequence: TGTGCCAGCAGCCCAGCCGTCGGCACCGGGGAGCTGTTTTGT.

There are a few counts of this clonotype. The chain combines TRBV20-1 with TRBJ1-1; D ambiguous. The CDR3 sequence is 13 residues long. V was pared by 3 bases and J by 1 base, with 9 bases between. Per the germline V gene, CDR1 is DFQATT and CDR2 is SNEGSKA (reference sequence). CDR3 sequence reads: CSASVGWNTEAFF. Here the CDR3 DNA reads TGCAGTGCTAGTGTCGGATGGAACACTGAAGCTTTCTTT.

This clonotype was counted ten times or more. V is TRBV7-6 and J is TRBJ2-1, with D maybe TRBD1 (5 bases). The ends were cut back, 5 bases at V and 0 bases at J, with 17 bases in the middle. The CDR3 sequence is 17 residues long. The germline CDR1 and CDR2 sequences are SGHVS and FNYEAQ. CDR3 coding DNA: TGTGCCAGCAGCCCTCAGGGCAGGGCTAGCTCCTACAATGAGCAGTTCTTC. Translated: CASSPQGRASSYNEQFF.

CDR3 protein: CSAQEGGGEQYF. The CDR3 region has the DNA TGCAGTGCACAGGAAGGAGGGGGCGAGCAGTACTTC. The rearrangement uses TRBV20-1 and TRBJ2-7; TRBD1 or TRBD2 may be the D gene (6 bases each). The germline CDR1 and CDR2 sequences are DFQATT and SNEGSKA (reference sequence). This CDR3 contains 12 residues. V lost 6 bases and J 6 bases, leaving 15 bases between the germline ends.

The V and J genes are TRBV10-3 and TRBJ2-2, with D perhaps assigned TRBD1 or TRBD2 (5 bases each). Per the germline V gene, CDR1 is ENHRY and CDR2 is SYGVKD. The V end lost 5 bases, the J end lost 2 bases, and 12 bases lay between the germline ends. This CDR3 region has 15 residues. The CDR3 nucleotides are TGTGCCATCAGTACCGGGGCAGTCAACACCGGGGAGCTGTTTTTT. Its translation is CAISTGAVNTGELFF.

The chain joins TRBV7-9 to TRBJ2-1, with D perhaps matching TRBD2 (5 bases). This CDR3 spans 14 amino acids. Trimming removed 8 bases from V and 6 bases from J, with 17 bases in between. Germline CDR1 SEHNR, CDR2 FQNEAQ (reference sequence). The DNA of the CDR3 is TGTGCCAGCGTCTTAGCGCGACTTGGCAATGAGCAGTTCTTC. Amino acid sequence: CASVLARLGNEQFF. The variable domain in full, with the rest retrieved from reference TRBV7-9 and TRBJ2-1, is DTGVSQNPRHKITKRGQNVTFRCDPISEHNRLYWYRQTLGQGPEFLTYFQNEAQLEKSRLLSDRFSAERPKGSFSTLEIQRTEQGDSAMYLCASVLARLGNEQFFGPGTRLTVL.

The rearrangement uses TRBV20-1 and TRBJ2-5; 10 nucleotides agree with TRBD1. Per germline, CDR1 DFQATT and CDR2 SNEGSKA (reference sequence). The V gene end was trimmed by 5 bases and the J gene end by 5 bases; junction bases not matched to a gene: 5. The CDR3 contains 13 residues. DNA for the CDR3: TGCAGTGCTGTGACAGGGGGCACGGAGACCCAGTACTTC. Amino acid sequence: CSAVTGGTETQYF.

The table lists this clonotype with a few counts. The chain has TRBV27 and TRBJ1-3; no clear D. Trimming removed 0 bases from V and 1 base from J, with 7 bases in between. The germline CDR1 and CDR2 sequences are MNHEY and SMNVEV (reference sequence). This CDR3 is built from 15 residues. The CDR3: CASSLSLRSGNTIYF. CDR3 nucleotides: TGTGCCAGCAGTTTATCGTTGAGATCTGGAAACACCATATATTTT.

The chain joins TRBV19 to TRBJ1-1; D may be TRBD1 (6 bases). Trimming cost V 3 bases and J 5 bases, with 10 bases left between them. The germline V gene encodes CDR1 LNHDA and CDR2 SQIVND (reference sequence). This CDR3 is built from 13 residues. For the CDR3, the DNA is TGTGCCAGTAGTATGGGGGCAGGGACTGAAGCTTTCTTT. It codes for CASSMGAGTEAFF.

This clonotype was recorded many times. The chain has TRBV7-2 and TRBJ1-2; no clear D. Germline CDR1 reads SGHTA; CDR2 reads FQGNSA. Trimming pared 2 bases from V and 4 bases from J, leaving 8 bases between. The CDR3 consists of 13 residues. CDR3 sequence (DNA): TGTGCCAGCAGCTTACCCAGCATCTATGGCTACACCTTC. It encodes CASSLPSIYGYTF.

J is TRBJ1-1 and V is TRBV7-8; a possible D gene is TRBD1 (6 bases). The germline V gene has CDR1 SGHVS and CDR2 FQNEAQ. V was pared by 4 bases and J by 6 bases, with 24 bases between. CDR3 length equals 17 residues. DNA of the CDR3: TGTGCCAGCAGCTCTGTCCCGGGACATCCACAGATCCCTGAAGCTTTCTTT. Amino acid sequence: CASSSVPGHPQIPEAFF.

This clonotype was recorded at least ten times. The V gene is TRBV7-6, the J gene TRBJ2-2; perhaps TRBD2 as D (5 bases). V gave up 6 bases and J gave up 4 bases, with 9 bases separating them. CDR1 is SGHVS, CDR2 FNYEAQ, per germline. The CDR3 sequence is 13 residues long. The CDR3 coding sequence is TGTGCCAGCAGACGGACTTTCACCGGGGAGCTGTTTTTT. This sequence encodes CASRRTFTGELFF.

Turning to this clonotype: Germline and junction disagree at one end, which may indicate a read error. The chain employs TRBV7-7 and TRBJ1-5, with D possibly matching TRBD1 (6 bases). The germline V gene encodes CDR1 SSHAT and CDR2 FNYEAQ (reference sequence). This CDR3 has 17 amino acids. In nucleotides, the CDR3 is TGTGCTAGCAGCTCCGCTGCTGGGGGCTTAAGAAATCAGCCCCCGCATTTT. Its protein is CASSSAAGGLRNQPPHF.

On this clonotype itself: At one end, the junction sequence differs from germline, possibly due to a read error. The V and J genes are TRBV6-5 and TRBJ2-2; tentatively, D is TRBD1 (5 bases). Germline CDR1 and CDR2: MNHEY and SVGAGI. This CDR3 region has 16 residues. The CDR3 DNA reads as TGTTCCAGCAGTTACGATGGGGCGCGAAGGACCGGGGAGCTGTTTTTT. Translated, it gives CSSSYDGARRTGELFF.

The chain joins TRBV19 to TRBJ1-5; 12 bases are a match to TRBD1. The junction had 11 bases not matched to a gene; V was cut back by 8 bases and J by 6 bases. The CDR3 sequence is 16 residues long. Germline CDR1 reads LNHDA; CDR2 reads SQIVND (reference sequence). CDR3 loop: CASSKRDRGLVQPQHF. DNA of the CDR3: TGTGCCAGTTCAAAGAGGGACAGGGGGCTTGTTCAGCCCCAGCATTTT.

This clonotype was counted a few times. J is TRBJ2-2 and V is TRBV19, with TRBD1 identical over 9 bases. CDR3 length equals 17 residues. Germline V gives CDR1 LNHDA, CDR2 SQIVND (reference sequence). V gave up 5 bases and J gave up 5 bases; unmatched junction bases: 12. DNA for the CDR3: TGTGCCAGTAGTCTCCGACCGGGGACAGGGATTACCGGGGAGCTGTTTTTT. Translation: CASSLRPGTGITGELFF.